The entry that follows covers one TCR beta chain sequence. Its cognate antigen is unknown. The data were taken from a study of post-analysis software for immune sequencing data. Overall study: Clinical courses comprised relapsing-remitting, secondary progressive and progressive-relapsing multiple sclerosis. Whole-study results and caveats: Among roughly five TRBV segments more frequent in patients than controls were TRBV5-6, TRBV5-1 and TRBV20-1. F measure clustering grouped samples strongly by preparation batch. Those with multiple sclerosis, the patient group, showed significantly lower normalized Chao1 diversity than controls.

Unique molecular identifiers featured in each of the TCR beta cDNA libraries. Around 500,000 cDNA molecules were obtained from around 0.96 to 9.9 million T cells. From the PCR reads, TCRdb called clonotypes with MiXCR, one entry per CDR3 protein. The top ten hold roughly 4.9% of the sample, which has around 770,000 distinct CDR3 sequences, around 45% seen once. V was clipped by 2 bases and J by 3 bases, with 11 bases between them. This CDR3 spans 14 amino acids. Germline loops: CDR1 SGHRS, CDR2 YFSETQ. Source material: blood. This receptor was identified in a girl between 5 and 17 years old with multiple sclerosis. The rearrangement uses TRBV5-1 and TRBJ1-1, with D tentatively TRBD1 (5 bases). CDR3 nucleotide sequence: TGCGCCAGCAGCTTCCGGGACCCTCACACTGAAGCTTTCTTT. It specifies CASSFRDPHTEAFF. Full variable domain (remainder filled in from reference TRBV5-1 and TRBJ1-1): KAGVTQTPRYLIKTRGQQVTLSCSPISGHRSVSWYQQTPGQGLQFLFEYFSETQRNKGNFPGRFSGRQFSNSRSEMNVSTLELGDSALYLCASSFRDPHTEAFFGQGTRLTVV.